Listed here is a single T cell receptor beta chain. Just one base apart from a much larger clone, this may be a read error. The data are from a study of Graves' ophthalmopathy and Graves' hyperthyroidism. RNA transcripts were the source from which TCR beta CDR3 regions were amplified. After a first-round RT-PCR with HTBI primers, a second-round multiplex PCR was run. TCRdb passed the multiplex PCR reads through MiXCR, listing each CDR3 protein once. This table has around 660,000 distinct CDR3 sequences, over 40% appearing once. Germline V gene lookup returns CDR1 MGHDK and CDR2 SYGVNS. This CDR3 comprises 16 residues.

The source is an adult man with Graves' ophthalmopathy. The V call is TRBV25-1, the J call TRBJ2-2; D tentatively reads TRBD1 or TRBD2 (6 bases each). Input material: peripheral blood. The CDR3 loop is CASHPSKRGFTGGLFF. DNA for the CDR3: TGTGCGAGTCACCCCTCCAAGAGGGGGTTCACCGGGGGGCTGTTTTTT.